The subject of this entry is one T cell receptor (beta chain). Its antigen is still unknown. Within one base of it there is no much larger clone, and no base qualities were kept. These data are taken from a study of CD4 T cells in relation to SARS-CoV-2 and coronaviruses (dated by TCRdb to about 2021). Describing the broader study: In the ViraFEST assay, PBMCs were grown with antigen for 10 days, and TCR beta CDR3s were then sequenced to identify antigen-specific clonal expansions. At the level of individual TCR clonotypes, the study measured memory CD4+ T cell crossreactivity between SARS-CoV-2 spike protein and common cold coronavirus spike proteins. The Adaptive Biotechnologies TCR-sequencing kit was used for samples from three pre-COVID donors and for the naive versus memory experiments, whereas the other data were Illumina-based. For other donors in the study, expansion assays were sequenced with a different, Illumina-based TCR-beta assay. Patient-derived lymphoblastoid cell lines were used to map the HLA restriction of shared crossreactive spike epitopes. The negative reference condition was either a culture with an HIV-1 Nef peptide pool or a culture with no peptide. The paper's findings and limits, for the study overall: Crossreactive clones showed significantly weaker SARS-CoV-2-driven expansion than monoreactive clones, consistent with antigenic imprinting. In roughly 60% of donors, memory CD4+ clonotypes turned up that crossrecognized SARS-CoV-2 and at least one common cold coronavirus spike. Because no donor provided both pre-pandemic and post-infection samples, tracing the source of pre-existing responses was limited. The study was limited by small numbers of patients and tested TCRs. Since the crossreactivity analysis centred on spike protein, crossreactivity against other viral proteins was not assessed.

CD4+ T cells from unexposed donors were collected before the COVID-19 pandemic (2011-2018). After more than nine days of culture, CD4+ T cells were isolated with the EasySep CD4+ T cell isolation kit. As cell numbers permitted, CD4+ T cells from unexposed donors were tested for reactivity to SARS-CoV-2 S and N and to four common cold coronavirus spike pools. PBMCs were cultured at under 2.5 million per well in IMDM supplemented with around 4.7% human AB serum and about 9 IU/ml IL-2. Half of the culture medium was replaced with fresh IL-2-containing medium on days 3 and 7. In general, triplicate replicate wells were used for every peptide culture condition. The leukapheresis product for the unexposed donors was obtained through commercial purchase. Ficoll-Paque PLUS gradient centrifugation was used to isolate PBMCs from either whole blood or leukapheresis product. PBMCs were either cryopreserved at -140°C or used fresh in the expansion assay. The QIAamp Micro DNA Kit was used to extract genomic DNA from the CD4+ T cells.

Trimming at the junction amounts to 4 bases on V and 5 bases on J, and the germline ends lie 9 bases apart. The germline V gene sets CDR1 to SGHDT and CDR2 to YYEEEE. Measured from the cysteine to the phenylalanine, the CDR3 is 12 residues long. Kept here is only the CDR3 DNA, which spans 36 bases and is read in frame from base 1. Library generation was performed with the immunoSEQ multiplex PCR assay. From the authors' description of their analysis: During preprocessing, nonproductive sequences were removed, along with CDR3s that did not begin with C, did not end with F or W, or were shorter than 7 amino acids. The MANAFEST web app identified antigen-specific clonotypes based on expansion compared with the reference and other culture wells. A clone counted as positive if significantly expanded in 2 of 3 replicate wells versus the reference culture at FDR below 0.05. To be called positive, a clone also had to show significant expansion compared with every other tandem well and an odds ratio greater than 5. CDR3 homology was quantified as pairwise Levenshtein distance, calculated with the stringdist R package after three terminal residues were trimmed from each end. In TCRdb, the immuneACCESS table is reduced to in-frame sequences with V and J assigned. These tables do not hold every clone; where another copy was compared, an unresolved V gene accounts for under half, and the others remain unexplained. V, J and clone size were drawn from that table, and D and trimming were deduced from the DNA. The sample profile shows approximately 17,000 clones; around 78% of them were found once. The top ten constitute 15% to 18% of the sample.

This clonotype was obtained from a human donor in good health. Sequencing used CD4+ T cells from PBMCs, cultured in vitro. This receptor chain uses TRBV5-6 and TRBJ2-5; the D gene identity is not certain. CDR3 reads: CASSPGWETQYF. The nucleotides are TGTGCCAGCAGCCCGGGTTGGGAGACCCAGTACTTC.